This T cell receptor (beta chain) was profiled in a study of CD8+ T cells in alopecia areata. The CDR3 has 14 residues. V dropped 1 base and J dropped 2 bases, with 8 bases sitting between them. Per germline, CDR1 MGHRA and CDR2 YSYEKL. Extracted RNA was reverse transcribed, and the resulting cDNA served as sequencing template. Only in-frame clones appear in the TCRdb table, and some are missing; sequencing was by immunoSEQ multiplex PCR. The table includes around 30,000 clones, roughly 80% detected once. The sequence was collected from a human donor with alopecia areata. Sequencing was carried out using NKG2D-low CD8+ T cells sorted from blood. This sequence joins TRBV4-1 and TRBJ2-5; D is uncertain. The CDR3 DNA is TGCGCCAGCAGCCAAGTCACTTCTCAAGAGACCCAGTACTTC. As protein: CASSQVTSQETQYF.